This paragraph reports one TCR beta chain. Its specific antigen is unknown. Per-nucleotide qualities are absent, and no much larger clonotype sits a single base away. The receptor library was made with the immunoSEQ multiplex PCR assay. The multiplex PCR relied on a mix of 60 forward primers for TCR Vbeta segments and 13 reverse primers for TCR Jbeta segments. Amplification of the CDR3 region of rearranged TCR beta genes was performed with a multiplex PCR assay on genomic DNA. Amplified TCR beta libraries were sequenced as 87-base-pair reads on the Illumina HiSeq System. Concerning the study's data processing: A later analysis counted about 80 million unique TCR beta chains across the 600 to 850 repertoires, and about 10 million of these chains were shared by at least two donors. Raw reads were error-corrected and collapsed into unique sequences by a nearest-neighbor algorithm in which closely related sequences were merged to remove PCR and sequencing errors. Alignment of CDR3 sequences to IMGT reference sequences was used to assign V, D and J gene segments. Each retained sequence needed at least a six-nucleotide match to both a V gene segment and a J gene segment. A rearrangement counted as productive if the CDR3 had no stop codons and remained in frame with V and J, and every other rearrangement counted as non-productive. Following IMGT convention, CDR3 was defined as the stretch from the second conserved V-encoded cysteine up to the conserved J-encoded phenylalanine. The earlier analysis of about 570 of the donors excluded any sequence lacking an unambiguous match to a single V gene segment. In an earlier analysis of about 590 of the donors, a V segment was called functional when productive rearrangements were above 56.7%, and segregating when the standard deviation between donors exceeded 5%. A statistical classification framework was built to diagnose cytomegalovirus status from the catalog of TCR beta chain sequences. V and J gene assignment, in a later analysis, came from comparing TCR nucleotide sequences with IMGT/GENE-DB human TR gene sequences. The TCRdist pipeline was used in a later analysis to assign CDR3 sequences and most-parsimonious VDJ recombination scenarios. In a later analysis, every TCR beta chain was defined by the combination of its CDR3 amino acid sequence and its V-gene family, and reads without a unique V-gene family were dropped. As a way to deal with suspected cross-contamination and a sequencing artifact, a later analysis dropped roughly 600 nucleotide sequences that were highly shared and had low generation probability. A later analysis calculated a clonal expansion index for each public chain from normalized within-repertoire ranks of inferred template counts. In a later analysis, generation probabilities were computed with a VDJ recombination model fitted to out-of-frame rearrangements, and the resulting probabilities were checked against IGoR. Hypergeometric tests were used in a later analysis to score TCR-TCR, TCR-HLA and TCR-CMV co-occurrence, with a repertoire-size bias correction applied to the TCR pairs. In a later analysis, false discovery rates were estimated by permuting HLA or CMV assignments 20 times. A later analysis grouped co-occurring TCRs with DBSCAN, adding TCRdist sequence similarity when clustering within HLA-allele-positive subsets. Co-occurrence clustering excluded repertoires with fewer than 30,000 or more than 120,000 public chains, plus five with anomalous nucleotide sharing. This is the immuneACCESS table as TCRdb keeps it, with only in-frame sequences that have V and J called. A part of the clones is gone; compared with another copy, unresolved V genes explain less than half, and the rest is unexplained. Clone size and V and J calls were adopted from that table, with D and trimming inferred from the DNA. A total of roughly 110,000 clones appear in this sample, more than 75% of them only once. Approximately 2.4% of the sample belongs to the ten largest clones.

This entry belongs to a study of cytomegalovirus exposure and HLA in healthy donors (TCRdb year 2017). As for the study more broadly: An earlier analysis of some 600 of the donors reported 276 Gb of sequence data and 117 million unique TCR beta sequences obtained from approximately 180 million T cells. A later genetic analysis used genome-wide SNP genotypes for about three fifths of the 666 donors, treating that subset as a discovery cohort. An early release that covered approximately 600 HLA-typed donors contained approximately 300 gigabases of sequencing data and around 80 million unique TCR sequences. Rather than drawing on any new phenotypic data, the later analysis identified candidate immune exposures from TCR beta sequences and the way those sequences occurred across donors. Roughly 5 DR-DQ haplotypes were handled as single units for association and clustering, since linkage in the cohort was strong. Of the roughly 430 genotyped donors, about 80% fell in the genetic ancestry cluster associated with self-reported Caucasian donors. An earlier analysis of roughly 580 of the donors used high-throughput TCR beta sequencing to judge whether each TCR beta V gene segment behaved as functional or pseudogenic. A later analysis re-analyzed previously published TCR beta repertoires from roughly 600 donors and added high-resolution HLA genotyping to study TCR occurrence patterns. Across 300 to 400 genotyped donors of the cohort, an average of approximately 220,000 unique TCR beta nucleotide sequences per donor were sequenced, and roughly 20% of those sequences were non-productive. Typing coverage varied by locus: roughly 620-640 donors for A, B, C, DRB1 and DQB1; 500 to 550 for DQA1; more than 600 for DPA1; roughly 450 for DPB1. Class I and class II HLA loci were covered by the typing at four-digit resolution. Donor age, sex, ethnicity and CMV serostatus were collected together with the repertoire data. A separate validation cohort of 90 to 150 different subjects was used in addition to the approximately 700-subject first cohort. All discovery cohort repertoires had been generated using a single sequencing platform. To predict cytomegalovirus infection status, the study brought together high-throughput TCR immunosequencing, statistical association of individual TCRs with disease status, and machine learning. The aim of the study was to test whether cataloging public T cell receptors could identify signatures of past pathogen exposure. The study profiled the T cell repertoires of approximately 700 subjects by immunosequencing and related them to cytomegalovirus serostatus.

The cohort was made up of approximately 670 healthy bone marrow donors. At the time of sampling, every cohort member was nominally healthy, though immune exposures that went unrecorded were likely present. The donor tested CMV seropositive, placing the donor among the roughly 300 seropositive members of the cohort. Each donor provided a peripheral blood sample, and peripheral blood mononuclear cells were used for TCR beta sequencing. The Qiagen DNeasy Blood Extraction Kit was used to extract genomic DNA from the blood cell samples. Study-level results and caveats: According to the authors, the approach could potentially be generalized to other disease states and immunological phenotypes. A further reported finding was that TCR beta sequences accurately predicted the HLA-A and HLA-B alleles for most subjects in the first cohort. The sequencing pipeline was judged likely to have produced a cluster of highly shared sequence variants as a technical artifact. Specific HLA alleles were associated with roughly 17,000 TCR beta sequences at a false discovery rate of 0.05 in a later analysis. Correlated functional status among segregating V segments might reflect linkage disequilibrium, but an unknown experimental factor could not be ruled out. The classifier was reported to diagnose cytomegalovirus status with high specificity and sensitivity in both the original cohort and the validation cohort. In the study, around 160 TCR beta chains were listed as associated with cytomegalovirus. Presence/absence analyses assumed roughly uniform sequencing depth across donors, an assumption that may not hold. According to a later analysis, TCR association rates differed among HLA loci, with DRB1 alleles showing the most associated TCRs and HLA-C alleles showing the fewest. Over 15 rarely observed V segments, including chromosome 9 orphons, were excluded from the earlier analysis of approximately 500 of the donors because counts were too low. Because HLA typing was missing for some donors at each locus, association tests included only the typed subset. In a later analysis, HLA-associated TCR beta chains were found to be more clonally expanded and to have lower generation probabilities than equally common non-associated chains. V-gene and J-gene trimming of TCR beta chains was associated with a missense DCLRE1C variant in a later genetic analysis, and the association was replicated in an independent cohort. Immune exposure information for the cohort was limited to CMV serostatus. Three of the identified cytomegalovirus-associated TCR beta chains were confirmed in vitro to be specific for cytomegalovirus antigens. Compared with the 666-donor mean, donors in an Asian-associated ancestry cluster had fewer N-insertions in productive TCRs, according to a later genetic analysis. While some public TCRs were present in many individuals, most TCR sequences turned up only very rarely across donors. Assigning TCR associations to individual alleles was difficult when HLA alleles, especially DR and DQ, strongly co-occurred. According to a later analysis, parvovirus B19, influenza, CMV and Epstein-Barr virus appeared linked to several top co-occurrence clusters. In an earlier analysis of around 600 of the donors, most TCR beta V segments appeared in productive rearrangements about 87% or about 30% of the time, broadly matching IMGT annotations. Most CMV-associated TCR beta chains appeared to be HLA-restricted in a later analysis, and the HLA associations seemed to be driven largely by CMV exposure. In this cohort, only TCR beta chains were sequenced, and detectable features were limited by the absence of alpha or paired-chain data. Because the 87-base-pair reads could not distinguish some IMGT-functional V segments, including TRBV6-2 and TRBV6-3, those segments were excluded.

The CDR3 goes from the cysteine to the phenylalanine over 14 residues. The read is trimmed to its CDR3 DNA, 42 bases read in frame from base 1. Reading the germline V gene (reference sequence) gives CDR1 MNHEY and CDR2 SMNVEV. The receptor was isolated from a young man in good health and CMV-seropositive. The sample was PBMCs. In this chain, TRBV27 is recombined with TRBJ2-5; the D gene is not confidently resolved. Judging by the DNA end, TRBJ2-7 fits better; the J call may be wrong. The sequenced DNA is TGTGCCAGCACCTCCTTTAGCTCATCCTACGAGCAGTACTTC. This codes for CASTSFSSSYEQYF.